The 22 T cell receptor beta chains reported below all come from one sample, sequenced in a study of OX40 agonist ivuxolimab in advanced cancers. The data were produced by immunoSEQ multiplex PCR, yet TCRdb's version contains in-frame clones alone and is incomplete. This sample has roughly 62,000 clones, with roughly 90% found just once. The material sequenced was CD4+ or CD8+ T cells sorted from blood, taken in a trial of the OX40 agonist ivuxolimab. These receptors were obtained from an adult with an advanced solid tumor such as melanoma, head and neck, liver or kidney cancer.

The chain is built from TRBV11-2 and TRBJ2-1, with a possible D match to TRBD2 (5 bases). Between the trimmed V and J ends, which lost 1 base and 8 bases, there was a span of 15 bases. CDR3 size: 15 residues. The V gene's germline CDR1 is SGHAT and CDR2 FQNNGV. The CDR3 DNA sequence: TGTGCCAGCAGCTTAGGATCTAAGGACTCGGATGAGCAGTTCTTC. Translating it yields CASSLGSKDSDEQFF. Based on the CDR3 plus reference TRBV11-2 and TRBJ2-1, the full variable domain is EAGVAQSPRYKIIEKRQSVAFWCNPISGHATLYWYQQILGQGPKLLIQFQNNGVVDDSQLPKDRFSAERLKGVDSTLKIQPAKLEDSAVYLCASSLGSKDSDEQFFGPGTRLTVL.

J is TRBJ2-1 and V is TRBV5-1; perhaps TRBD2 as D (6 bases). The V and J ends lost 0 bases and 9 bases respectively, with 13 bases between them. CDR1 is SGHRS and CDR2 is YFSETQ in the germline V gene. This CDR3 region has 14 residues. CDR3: CASSLGTTSGEQFF. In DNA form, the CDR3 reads TGCGCCAGCAGCTTGGGGACTACCTCGGGTGAGCAGTTCTTC.

Here the CDR3 DNA reads TGTGCCTGGAGCGGAATTGGACAGGGACGAGATCAGCCCCAGCATTTT. Amino acids: CAWSGIGQGRDQPQHF. V and J are TRBV30 and TRBJ1-5, with 8 bases identical to TRBD1. Germline CDR1 is GTSNPN and CDR2 is SVGIG (reference sequence). CDR3 length equals 16 residues. The V gene end was trimmed by 3 bases and the J gene end by 5 bases; junction bases not matched to a gene: 12. The full variable domain, with the rest looked up from reference TRBV30 and TRBJ1-5, is SQTIHQWPATLVQPVGSPLSLECTVEGTSNPNLYWYRQAAGRGLQLLFYSVGIGQISSEVPQNLSASRPQDRQFILSSKKLLLSDSGFYLCAWSGIGQGRDQPQHFGDGTRLSIL.

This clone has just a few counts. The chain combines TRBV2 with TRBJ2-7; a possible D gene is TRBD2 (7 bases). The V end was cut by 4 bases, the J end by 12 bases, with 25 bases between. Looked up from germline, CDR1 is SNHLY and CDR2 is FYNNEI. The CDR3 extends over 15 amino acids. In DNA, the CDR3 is TGTGCCAGCAGTGTTTGGGGGGGGGCTACCCCCTGGGGGTACTTC. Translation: CASSVWGGATPWGYF. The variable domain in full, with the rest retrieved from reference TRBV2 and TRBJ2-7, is EPEVTQTPSHQVTQMGQEVILRCVPISNHLYFYWYRQILGQKVEFLVSFYNNEISEKSEIFDDQFSVERPDGSNFTLKIRSTKLEDSAMYFCASSVWGGATPWGYFGPGTRLTVT.

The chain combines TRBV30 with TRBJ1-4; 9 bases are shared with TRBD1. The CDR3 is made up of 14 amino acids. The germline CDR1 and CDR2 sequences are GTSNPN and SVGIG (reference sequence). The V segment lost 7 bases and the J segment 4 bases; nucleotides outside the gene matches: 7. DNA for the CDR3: TGTGCCTTCAACCGGGACAGGGTTAATGAAAAACTGTTTTTT. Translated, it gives CAFNRDRVNEKLFF.

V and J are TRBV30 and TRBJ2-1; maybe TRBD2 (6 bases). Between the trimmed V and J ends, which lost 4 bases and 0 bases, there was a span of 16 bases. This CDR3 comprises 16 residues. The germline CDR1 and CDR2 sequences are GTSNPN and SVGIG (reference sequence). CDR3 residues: CAWNEGTQSSYNEQFF. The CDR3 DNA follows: TGTGCCTGGAACGAAGGGACTCAGAGCTCCTACAATGAGCAGTTCTTC.

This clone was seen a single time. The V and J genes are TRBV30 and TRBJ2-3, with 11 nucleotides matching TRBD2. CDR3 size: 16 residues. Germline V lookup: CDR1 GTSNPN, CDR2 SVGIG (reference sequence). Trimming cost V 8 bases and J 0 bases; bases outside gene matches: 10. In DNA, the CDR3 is TGTGCCCTCGGGACTAGCGGAACCATTAGCACAGATACGCAGTATTTT. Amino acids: CALGTSGTISTDTQYF.

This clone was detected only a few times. CDR3 sequence: CASSVDGANYNEQFF. CDR3 bases: TGTGCCAGCAGCGTAGACGGGGCTAACTACAATGAGCAGTTCTTC. This rearrangement joins TRBV9 to TRBJ2-1; possibly TRBD1 or TRBD2 for D (5 bases each). CDR3 length: 15 amino acids. Trimming took 0 bases from V and 3 from J, leaving 10 bases between them. Germline-derived CDR1 and CDR2 are SGDLS and YYNGEE.

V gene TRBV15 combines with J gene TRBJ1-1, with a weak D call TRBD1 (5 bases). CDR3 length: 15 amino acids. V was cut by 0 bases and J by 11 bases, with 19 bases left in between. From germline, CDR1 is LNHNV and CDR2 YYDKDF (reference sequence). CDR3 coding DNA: TGTGCCACCAGCAGAGATTTGGCAGGGTTGAGGTCGGCTTTCTTT. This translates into CATSRDLAGLRSAFF.

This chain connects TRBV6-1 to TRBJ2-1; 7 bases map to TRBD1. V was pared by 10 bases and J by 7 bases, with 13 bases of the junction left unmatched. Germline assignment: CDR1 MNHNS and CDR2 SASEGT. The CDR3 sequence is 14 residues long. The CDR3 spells CATQGTESWNEQFF. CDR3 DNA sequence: TGTGCCACCCAGGGGACAGAAAGTTGGAATGAGCAGTTCTTC.

In DNA form, the CDR3 reads TGTGCCAGCAGCCGAGGGACCCTGGGGGGAGGGCGTTGGGGCGAGCAGTACTTC. It translates to CASSRGTLGGGRWGEQYF. The chain employs TRBV5-5 and TRBJ2-7; 7 positions match TRBD2. Losses at the gene ends were 4 bases for V and 6 bases for J; bases not matched to a gene: 22. Germline V gene lookup returns CDR1 SGHKS and CDR2 YYEKEE (reference sequence). The CDR3 extends over 18 amino acids.

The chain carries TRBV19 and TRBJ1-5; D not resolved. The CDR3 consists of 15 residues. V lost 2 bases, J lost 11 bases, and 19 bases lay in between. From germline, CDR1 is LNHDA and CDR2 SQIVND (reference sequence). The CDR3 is CASSITSGLGKAQHF. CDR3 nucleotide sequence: TGTGCCAGTAGTATAACTAGCGGGCTAGGAAAAGCCCAGCATTTT.

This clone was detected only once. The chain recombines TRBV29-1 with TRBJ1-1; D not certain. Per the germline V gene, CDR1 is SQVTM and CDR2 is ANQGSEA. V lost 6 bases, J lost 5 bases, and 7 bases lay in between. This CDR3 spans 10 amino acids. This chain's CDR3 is CSVAATEAFF. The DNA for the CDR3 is TGCAGCGTGGCGGCGACTGAAGCTTTCTTT. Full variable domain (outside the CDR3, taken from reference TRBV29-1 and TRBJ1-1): SAVISQKPSRDICQRGTSLTIQCQVDSQVTMMFWYRQQPGQSLTLIATANQGSEATYESGFVIDKFPISRPNLTFSTLTVSNMSPEDSSIYLCSVAATEAFFGQGTRLTVV.

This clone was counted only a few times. CDR3 bases: TGTGCCTGGAGTAGAGGTTCCGACATTCAGTACTTC. This translates into CAWSRGSDIQYF. The J gene is TRBJ2-4, the V gene TRBV30, with unresolved D. This CDR3 is built from 12 residues. Germline V gene data show CDR1 as GTSNPN and CDR2 as SVGIG (reference sequence). Trimming took off 2 bases at V and 8 bases at J, with 10 bases between the two ends. The variable domain in full, completed from reference TRBV30 and TRBJ2-4, reads SQTIHQWPATLVQPVGSPLSLECTVEGTSNPNLYWYRQAAGRGLQLLFYSVGIGQISSEVPQNLSASRPQDRQFILSSKKLLLSDSGFYLCAWSRGSDIQYFGAGTRLSVL.

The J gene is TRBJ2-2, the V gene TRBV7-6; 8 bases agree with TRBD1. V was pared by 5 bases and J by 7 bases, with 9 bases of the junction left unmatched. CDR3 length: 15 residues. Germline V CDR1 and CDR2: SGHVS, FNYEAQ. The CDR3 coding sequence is TGTGCCAGCAGCCAAGACAGGGGCTCCCACGGGGAGCTGTTTTTT. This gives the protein CASSQDRGSHGELFF.

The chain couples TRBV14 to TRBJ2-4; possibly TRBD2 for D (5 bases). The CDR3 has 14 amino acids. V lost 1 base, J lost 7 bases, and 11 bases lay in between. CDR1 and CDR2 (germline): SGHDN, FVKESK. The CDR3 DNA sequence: TGTGCCAGCAGCCAAGTGCGGGCCGGGAACATTCAGTACTTC. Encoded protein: CASSQVRAGNIQYF.

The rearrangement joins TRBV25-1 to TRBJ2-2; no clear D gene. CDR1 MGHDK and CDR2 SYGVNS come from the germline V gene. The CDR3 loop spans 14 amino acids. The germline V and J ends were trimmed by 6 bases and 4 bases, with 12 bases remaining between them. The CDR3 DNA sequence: TGTGCCAGCAGCATGGGGTGGGTCACCGGGGAGCTGTTTTTT. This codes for CASSMGWVTGELFF.

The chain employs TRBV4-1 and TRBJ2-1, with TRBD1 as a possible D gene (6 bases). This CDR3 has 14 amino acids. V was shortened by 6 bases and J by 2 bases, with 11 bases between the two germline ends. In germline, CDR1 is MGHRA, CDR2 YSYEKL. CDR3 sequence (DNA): TGCGCCAGCAGAATGGGGGACACCTACAATGAGCAGTTCTTC. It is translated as CASRMGDTYNEQFF.

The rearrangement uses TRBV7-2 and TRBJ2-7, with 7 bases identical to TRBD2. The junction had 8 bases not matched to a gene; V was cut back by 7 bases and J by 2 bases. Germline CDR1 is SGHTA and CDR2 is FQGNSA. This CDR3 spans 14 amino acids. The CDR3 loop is CASTTRLAAYEQYF. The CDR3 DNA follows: TGTGCCAGCACCACCCGCCTAGCGGCCTACGAGCAGTACTTC.

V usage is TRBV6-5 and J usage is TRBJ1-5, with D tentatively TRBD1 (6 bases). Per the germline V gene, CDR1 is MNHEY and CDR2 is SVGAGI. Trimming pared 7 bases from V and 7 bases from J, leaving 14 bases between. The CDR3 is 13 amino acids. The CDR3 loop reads CASTSRGPQPQHF. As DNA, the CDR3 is TGTGCCAGCACCTCTCGGGGGCCGCAGCCCCAGCATTTT.

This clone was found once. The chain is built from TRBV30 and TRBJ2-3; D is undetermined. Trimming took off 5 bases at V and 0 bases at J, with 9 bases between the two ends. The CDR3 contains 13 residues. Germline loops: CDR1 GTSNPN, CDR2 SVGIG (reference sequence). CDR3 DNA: TGTGCCTGGGACCACCTCAGCACAGATACGCAGTATTTT. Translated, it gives CAWDHLSTDTQYF.

CDR3 protein: CASSLGTGLYEQYF. CDR3 DNA: TGTGCCAGCAGCTTAGGGACAGGCCTCTACGAGCAGTACTTC. The gene calls are TRBV7-2 and TRBJ2-7, with 7 bases identical to TRBD1. This CDR3 is built from 14 residues. Germline V gene sequence: CDR1 SGHTA, CDR2 FQGNSA. The trim removed 1 base at V and 3 bases at J, leaving 3 bases unmatched.